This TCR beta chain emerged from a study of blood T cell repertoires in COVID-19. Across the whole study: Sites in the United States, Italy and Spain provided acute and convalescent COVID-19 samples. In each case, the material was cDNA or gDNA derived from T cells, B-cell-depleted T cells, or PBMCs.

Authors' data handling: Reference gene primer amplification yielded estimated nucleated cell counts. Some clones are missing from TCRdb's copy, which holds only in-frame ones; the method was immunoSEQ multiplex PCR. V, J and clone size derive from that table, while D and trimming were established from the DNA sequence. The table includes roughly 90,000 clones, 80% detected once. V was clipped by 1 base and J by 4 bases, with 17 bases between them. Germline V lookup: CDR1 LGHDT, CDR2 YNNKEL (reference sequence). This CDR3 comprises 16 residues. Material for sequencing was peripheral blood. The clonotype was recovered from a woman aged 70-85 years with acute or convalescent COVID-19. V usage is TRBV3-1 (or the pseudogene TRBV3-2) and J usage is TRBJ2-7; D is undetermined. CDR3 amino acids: CASSQGAQIPGYEQYF. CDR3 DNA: TGTGCCAGCAGCCAAGGGGCCCAGATCCCTGGTTACGAGCAGTACTTC.